This is a list of T cell receptor beta chains from one sample in a study of molecular identifiers for immune sequencing clone quantification. TCRdb re-analysed the PCR reads in MiXCR, keeping a single row per CDR3 protein. Among 460,000 or so distinct CDR3 sequences listed, over 20% were seen once. Sequenced material: naive CD8+ T cells from blood, with Jurkat cell RNA spiked in. Every receptor here comes from a human donor in good health. Some libraries in this study had Jurkat cell RNA spiked in. CDR3s include the opening cysteine and the closing phenylalanine or tryptophan. A D gene is named only where the DNA matches it firmly. Clone size is shown for a subset of rows, as once, few, many or a class of expanded clone.

j_call d_call v_call clone_size cdr3_length cdr3_nt cdr3_aa
TRBJ2-1 TRBD2 TRBV7-2 few 15 TGTGCCAGCAGCTTAGAGGTAGCGGGCTACAATGAGCAGTTCTTC CASSLEVAGYNEQFF
TRBJ1-2 TRBD1 TRBV4-1 few 15 TGCGCCAGCAGCCAAATACAGGGGGCGGACTATGGCTACACCTTC CASSQIQGADYGYTF
TRBJ2-5 - TRBV7-9 - 14 TGTGCCAGCAGCCGTGCGGGCCCCTGGGAGACCCAGTACTTC CASSRAGPWETQYF
TRBJ2-1 TRBD1 TRBV4-1 - 16 TGCGCCAGCAGCCGATCCGGGACAGGGGGGGATAATGAGCAGTTCTTC CASSRSGTGGDNEQFF
TRBJ2-7 TRBD1 TRBV12-3/TRBV12-4 - 13 TGTGCCAGCAGTACAGGGGCCGTCAACGAGCAGTACTTC CASSTGAVNEQYF
TRBJ2-1 TRBD2 TRBV7-9 - 16 TGTGCCAGCAGCCCCGCAAAGCGGGGTAGAAAAAATGAGCAGTTCTTC CASSPAKRGRKNEQFF
TRBJ2-1 - TRBV5-6 - 15 TGTGCCAGCAGCTGGGGACCCGCGACGAAAAATGAGCAGTTCTTC CASSWGPATKNEQFF
TRBJ2-7 - TRBV7-9 many 15 TGTGCCAGCAGCACGGGACGGAGCGCTGGTAACGAGCAGTACTTC CASSTGRSAGNEQYF
TRBJ2-5 - TRBV2 - 12 TGTGCCCAACACGTTGAGGGAGAGACCCAGTACTTC CAQHVEGETQYF
TRBJ2-7 TRBD1 TRBV7-2 few 15 TGTGCCAGCAGCGCTCAAGACAGGGTGGGCGACGAGCAGTACTTC CASSAQDRVGDEQYF
TRBJ2-3 - TRBV4-1 - 13 TGCGCCAGCAGCCAAGTTGGCCCAGATACGCAGTATTTT CASSQVGPDTQYF
TRBJ1-1 - TRBV2 many 12 TGTGCCAGCGAGGGGGAGTACACTGAAGCTTTCTTT CASEGEYTEAFF
TRBJ2-5 TRBD2 TRBV11-2 many 15 TGTGCCAGCAGAGGGACTAGCGGGTTTCAAGAGACCCAGTACTTC CASRGTSGFQETQYF
TRBJ2-7 - TRBV30 many 13 TGTGCCTGGAGCCAAGAACAGTTCTACGAGCAGTACTTC CAWSQEQFYEQYF
TRBJ1-2 TRBD1 TRBV7-9 - 16 TGTGCCAGCAGCTCGGAGGACAGGGTCCCTCTCTATGGCTACACCTTC CASSSEDRVPLYGYTF
TRBJ2-7 TRBD2 TRBV7-6 - 14 TGTGCCAGCAGCTTTGGAGCGGGAGGAAGCGAGCAGTACTTC CASSFGAGGSEQYF
TRBJ1-1 TRBD1 TRBV6-5 many 13 TGTGCCAGTCGACAGGGGCATAACACTGAAGCTTTCTTT CASRQGHNTEAFF
TRBJ1-1 TRBD1 TRBV6-5 few 14 TGTGCCAGCAGTGACACAGGGGACGGCACTGAAGCTTTCTTT CASSDTGDGTEAFF
TRBJ2-7 - TRBV6-1 many 12 TGTGCCAGCAGAGGCAGCGCATGGGAGCAGTACTTC CASRGSAWEQYF
TRBJ1-1 - TRBV5-1 - 16 TGCGCCAGCAGCTTGGCCGAATTAAAGCTGAACACTGAAGCTTTCTTT CASSLAELKLNTEAFF
TRBJ2-7 - TRBV28 many 13 TGTGCCAGCAGTTTGTTGAGGGTCTACGAGCAGTACTTC CASSLLRVYEQYF
TRBJ2-1 - TRBV4-3 many 16 TGCGCCAGCAGCCAAGAGAAGGGGGTCGACTACAATGAGCAGTTCTTC CASSQEKGVDYNEQFF
TRBJ2-1 - TRBV5-4 - 16 TGTGCCAGCAGTCTGCGGGACAGTACATCCTACAATGAGCAGTTCTTC CASSLRDSTSYNEQFF
TRBJ2-7 TRBD1 TRBV7-9 - 14 TGTGCCAGCTCCGGGACAGGACTTTTCTACGAGCAGTACTTC CASSGTGLFYEQYF
TRBJ2-4 - TRBV4-1 many 15 TGCGCCAGCAGCCCTACGGACCTAGCCAAAAACATTCAGTACTTC CASSPTDLAKNIQYF
TRBJ2-7 - TRBV7-9 many 14 TGTGCCAGCAGCTTAGGCGTTCGGGACTACGAGCAGTACTTC CASSLGVRDYEQYF
TRBJ2-3 - TRBV5-6 many 12 TGTGCCAGCAGCGGAGACACAGATACGCAGTATTTT CASSGDTDTQYF
TRBJ1-4 - TRBV4-1 few 14 TGCGCCAGCAACACACACGGAACTAATGAAAAACTGTTTTTT CASNTHGTNEKLFF
TRBJ2-3 TRBD1 TRBV12-3/TRBV12-4 - 15 TGTGCCAGCAGTTTACGGATTAGGGGGCCAGATACGCAGTATTTT CASSLRIRGPDTQYF
TRBJ2-1 - TRBV3-1 - 16 TGTGCCAGCAGCCAAGATACAGGACTAGGGGGCAATGAGCAGTTCTTC CASSQDTGLGGNEQFF
TRBJ1-1 - TRBV29-1 many 11 TGCAGCACCGTCCAAAACACTGAAGCTTTCTTT CSTVQNTEAFF
TRBJ1-1 - TRBV30 few 15 TGTGCCTGGAGTGTACCGGGGGCAATGAACACTGAAGCTTTCTTT CAWSVPGAMNTEAFF
TRBJ2-7 - TRBV27 - 11 TGTGCCAGCGGGAGAACCTACGAGCAGTACTTC CASGRTYEQYF
TRBJ2-3 - TRBV13 many 11 TGTGCCAGTTACAGGGTCGATACGCAGTATTTT CASYRVDTQYF
TRBJ2-3 TRBD2 TRBV5-4 - 18 TGTGCCAGCAGCAGCTTAGCGGGGGCCAATGTTCGCACAGATACGCAGTATTTT CASSSLAGANVRTDTQYF
TRBJ1-2 - TRBV4-1 - 15 TGCGCCAGCAGCCAAGAAGAGGGCGCGAACTATGGCTACACCTTC CASSQEEGANYGYTF